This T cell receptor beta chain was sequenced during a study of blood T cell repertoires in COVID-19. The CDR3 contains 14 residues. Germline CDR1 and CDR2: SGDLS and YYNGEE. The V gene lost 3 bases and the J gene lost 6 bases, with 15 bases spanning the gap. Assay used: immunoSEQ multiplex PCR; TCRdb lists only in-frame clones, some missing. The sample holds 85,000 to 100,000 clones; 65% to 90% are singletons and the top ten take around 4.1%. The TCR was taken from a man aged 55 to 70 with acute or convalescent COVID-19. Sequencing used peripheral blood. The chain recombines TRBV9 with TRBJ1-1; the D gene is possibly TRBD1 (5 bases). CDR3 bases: TGTGCCAGCAGCGGCCCCGGGGGTTCAGCTGAAGCTTTCTTT. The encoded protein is CASSGPGGSAEAFF. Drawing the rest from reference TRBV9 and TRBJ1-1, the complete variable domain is DSGVTQTPKHLITATGQRVTLRCSPRSGDLSVYWYQQSLDQGLQFLIQYYNGEERAKGNILERFSAQQFPDLHSELNLSSLELGDSALYFCASSGPGGSAEAFFGQGTRLTVV.